This is a list of T cell receptor beta chains from one sample in a study of regulatory T cells in long-lasting Graves disease. MiXCR was run by TCRdb on the multiplex PCR reads, yielding one entry per CDR3 protein. The sample has 360,000 or so distinct CDR3 sequences, roughly 25% seen once; the top ten hold 25% to 35%. The specimen comprised peripheral blood mononuclear cells (PBMCs), sampled when the disease was refractory, from a patient treated with antithyroid drugs. These receptors originate from a woman in her forties with Graves disease. CDR3s include the opening cysteine and the closing phenylalanine or tryptophan. D genes are given only for firm matches. Clone size is shown for a subset of rows, as once, few, many or a class of expanded clone.

j_call,clone_size,v_call,d_call,cdr3_aa,cdr3_nt
TRBJ1-4,few,TRBV15,TRBD1,CATSSGTGLREKLFF,TGTGCCACCAGCAGCGGGACAGGGCTTCGGGAAAAACTGTTTTTT
TRBJ2-2,-,TRBV4-2,-,CASSQDATANTGELFF,TGTGCCAGCAGCCAAGATGCGACAGCGAACACCGGGGAGCTGTTTTTT
TRBJ1-2,-,TRBV5-1,-,CASSLGSGSYGYTF,TGCGCCAGCAGCTTGGGATCAGGGTCCTATGGCTACACCTTC
TRBJ2-2,-,TRBV20-1,TRBD2,CSAPIPAGGPGGELFF,TGCAGTGCCCCGATCCCAGCGGGAGGCCCGGGGGGGGAGCTGTTTTTT
TRBJ2-7,-,TRBV11-2,TRBD1,CASSFWDSSYEQYF,TGTGCCAGCAGCTTCTGGGACAGCTCCTACGAGCAGTACTTC
TRBJ2-5,-,TRBV12-3/TRBV12-4,-,CASQPGAVQETQYF,TGTGCCAGCCAGCCGGGCGCCGTCCAAGAGACCCAGTACTTC
TRBJ1-5,few,TRBV10-3,-,CAISVTVNQPQHF,TGTGCCATCAGTGTAACAGTAAATCAGCCCCAGCATTTT
TRBJ1-5,-,TRBV20-1,-,CSARDEDYSNQPQHF,TGCAGTGCTAGAGACGAGGATTATAGCAATCAGCCCCAGCATTTT
TRBJ2-2,few,TRBV6-2/TRBV6-3,TRBD2,CASSYSASGSTGELFF,TGTGCCAGCAGTTACTCGGCTAGCGGCTCCACCGGGGAGCTGTTTTTT
TRBJ2-1,many,TRBV2,TRBD2,CASSEEVVAGGNEQFF,TGTGCCAGCAGTGAAGAGGTAGTAGCGGGAGGCAATGAGCAGTTCTTC
TRBJ1-2,many,TRBV6-2/TRBV6-3,-,CASSSDGNYGYTF,TGTGCCAGCAGCTCCGACGGGAACTATGGCTACACCTTC